Each of the 31 T cell receptor beta chains below was sequenced from the same sample in a study of B cell selection in AIRE deficiency. Profiled with immunoSEQ multiplex PCR; TCRdb holds only in-frame clones, not every one. The repertoire holds tens of thousands of clones, with around 97% as singletons. CD4+CD127+ cells were sorted as the conventional CD4 T cells. Sequenced: conventional CD4+ T cells sorted from PBMCs. Receptors were obtained from a human donor with AIRE deficiency.

The V call is TRBV11-2, the J call TRBJ1-3; 8 bases match TRBD1. The CDR3 totals 17 residues. Unmatched junction bases numbered 4, after V lost 0 bases and J lost 0 bases. Germline CDR1 SGHAT, CDR2 FQNNGV. CDR3 loop: CASSLDPTGASGNTIYF. For the CDR3, the DNA is TGTGCCAGCAGCTTAGATCCGACAGGGGCCTCTGGAAACACCATATATTTT.

The V gene is TRBV6-6, the J gene TRBJ2-2, with 10 bases fitting TRBD1. The CDR3 has 16 amino acids. V lost 6 bases, J lost 4 bases, and 8 bases stayed unmatched. From germline, CDR1 is MNHNY and CDR2 SVGAGI (reference sequence). CDR3 region: CASSMGQGRVTGELFF. DNA for the CDR3: TGTGCCAGCAGCATGGGACAGGGGAGAGTCACCGGGGAGCTGTTTTTT.

This clone was seen a single time. V is TRBV19 and J is TRBJ1-6; D not resolved. CDR3 length equals 14 residues. The V gene lost 10 bases and the J gene lost 6 bases, with 16 bases spanning the gap. The V gene's germline CDR1 is LNHDA and CDR2 SQIVND (reference sequence). CDR3 amino acids: CATSSRQSNSPLHF. CDR3 bases: TGTGCCACTTCATCCAGGCAGAGTAATTCACCCCTCCACTTT.

CDR3 nucleotide sequence: TGTGCCAGCAGTAGGACTAGCGGGACCGGAATTCAGCAGTTCTTC. Its protein is CASSRTSGTGIQQFF. The genes are TRBV7-2 and TRBJ2-1, with 12 bases aligning to TRBD2. V lost 6 bases and J lost 11; bases outside the gene matches: 11. Germline-derived CDR1 and CDR2 are SGHTA and FQGNSA. This CDR3 contains 15 residues.

The V and J genes are TRBV9 and TRBJ1-1; D may be TRBD1 (6 bases). CDR1 is SGDLS, CDR2 YYNGEE, per germline. This CDR3 has 15 amino acids. The V and J ends lost 2 bases and 0 bases respectively, with 11 bases between them. The CDR3 protein is CASSVTGSMNTEAFF. CDR3 DNA: TGTGCCAGCAGCGTCACAGGGTCCATGAACACTGAAGCTTTCTTT.

The J gene is TRBJ2-7, the V gene TRBV23-1, with TRBD1 identical over 7 bases. TRBV23-1 is an open reading frame whose function is uncertain. V was pared by 5 bases and J by 6 bases, with 16 bases of the junction left unmatched. The CDR3 contains 16 residues. The CDR3 coding sequence is TGCGCCAGCAGTTTCCTGCACCGGGACAGTCTCTCCGAGCAGTACTTC. Amino acid sequence: CASSFLHRDSLSEQYF.

V usage is TRBV29-1 and J usage is TRBJ1-3; D unclear. The CDR3 spans 16 residues. CDR1 is SQVTM, CDR2 ANQGSEA, per germline. V was trimmed by 0 bases and J by 0 bases, leaving 12 bases between them. The CDR3 here is CSVEDGGSSSGNTIYF. In DNA, the CDR3 is TGCAGCGTTGAAGATGGAGGCAGCAGCTCTGGAAACACCATATATTTT.

The chain carries TRBV5-1 and TRBJ2-1; TRBD2 matches 11 bases. There are 16 residues in the CDR3. Germline V gene sequence: CDR1 SGHRS, CDR2 YFSETQ. Trimming cost V 4 bases and J 2 bases; bases outside gene matches: 5. For the CDR3, the DNA is TGCGCCAGCAGCCCTTCTAGCGGGAGGCCCTACAATGAGCAGTTCTTC. As protein: CASSPSSGRPYNEQFF.

V is TRBV7-3 and J is TRBJ2-5; TRBD2 matches 13 bases. The trim removed 5 bases at V and 4 bases at J, leaving 7 bases unmatched. Germline values: CDR1 SGHTA, CDR2 FQGTGA. The CDR3 totals 16 residues. CDR3 sequence reads: CASSDRTSGSSETQYF. Here the CDR3 DNA reads TGTGCCAGCAGCGATCGGACTAGCGGGAGTTCAGAGACCCAGTACTTC. Variable domain in full (rest from reference TRBV7-3 and TRBJ2-5): GAGVSQTPSNKVTEKGKYVELRCDPISGHTALYWYRQSLGQGPEFLIYFQGTGAADDSGLPNDRFFAVRPEGSVSTLKIQRTERGDSAVYLCASSDRTSGSSETQYFGPGTRLLVL.

This clone was counted a single time. The J gene is TRBJ1-2, the V gene TRBV28, with D uncertain. Per the germline V gene, CDR1 is MDHEN and CDR2 is SYDVKM. V dropped 3 bases and J dropped 4 bases, with 12 bases sitting between them. The CDR3 runs to 14 residues. CDR3 protein: CASSFDVSSYGYTF. The CDR3 DNA reads TGTGCCAGCAGTTTCGATGTGTCGAGCTATGGCTACACCTTC.

The chain has TRBV5-4 and TRBJ2-2, with D tentatively TRBD1 (6 bases). This CDR3 region has 15 residues. Germline assignment: CDR1 SGHNT and CDR2 YYREEE (reference sequence). V was cut by 4 bases and J by 4 bases, with 14 bases left in between. The DNA for the CDR3 is TGTGCCAGCAGCCTCGGACAGAGTACCACCGGGGAGCTGTTTTTT. This codes for CASSLGQSTTGELFF. Using reference TRBV5-4 and TRBJ2-2 for the parts outside the CDR3, the full variable domain is ETGVTQSPTHLIKTRGQQVTLRCSSQSGHNTVSWYQQALGQGPQFIFQYYREEENGRGNFPPRFSGLQFPNYSSELNVNALELDDSALYLCASSLGQSTTGELFFGEGSRLTVL.

V gene TRBV28 combines with J gene TRBJ2-3, with a weak D call TRBD2 (6 bases). This CDR3 comprises 18 residues. Trimming cost V 7 bases and J 5 bases, with 28 bases left between them. Germline V CDR1 and CDR2: MDHEN, SYDVKM. CDR3 sequence: CASTHKKRPGGEKDTQYF. The CDR3 region has the DNA TGTGCCAGCACCCACAAAAAACGACCCGGAGGGGAGAAAGATACGCAGTATTTT. The variable domain in full, with the rest retrieved from reference TRBV28 and TRBJ2-3, is DVKVTQSSRYLVKRTGEKVFLECVQDMDHENMFWYRQDPGLGLRLIYFSYDVKMKEKGDIPEGYSVSREKKERFSLILESASTNQTSMYLCASTHKKRPGGEKDTQYFGPGTRLTVL.

The rearrangement links TRBV19 to TRBJ2-7; the match to TRBD2 covers 10 bases. Germline V CDR1 and CDR2: LNHDA, SQIVND (reference sequence). CDR3 size: 15 residues. V lost 3 bases, J lost 3 bases, and 5 bases stayed unmatched. Written as DNA, the CDR3 is TGTGCCAGTAGTATTGCTAGCGGGAGTAGCTACGAGCAGTACTTC. It translates to CASSIASGSSYEQYF.

CDR3 loop: CASSIRRGPYGYTF. As DNA, the CDR3 is TGTGCCAGCAGTATCCGCAGGGGGCCTTATGGCTACACCTTC. The rearrangement links TRBV28 to TRBJ1-2; 8 positions match TRBD1. The V and J ends lost 5 bases and 5 bases, in that order; junction bases with no gene match: 7. CDR3 length equals 14 residues. Germline loops: CDR1 MDHEN, CDR2 SYDVKM.

J is TRBJ2-3 and V is TRBV11-2, with 8 nucleotides matching TRBD2. Germline CDR1 reads SGHAT; CDR2 reads FQNNGV. V lost 5 bases and J lost 4; bases outside the gene matches: 8. The CDR3 has 15 residues. The CDR3 region is CASSPGGQGADTQYF. CDR3 sequence (DNA): TGTGCCAGCAGCCCGGGGGGGCAGGGCGCAGATACGCAGTATTTT. The variable domain in full, completed from reference TRBV11-2 and TRBJ2-3, reads EAGVAQSPRYKIIEKRQSVAFWCNPISGHATLYWYQQILGQGPKLLIQFQNNGVVDDSQLPKDRFSAERLKGVDSTLKIQPAKLEDSAVYLCASSPGGQGADTQYFGPGTRLTVL.

J is TRBJ1-2 and V is TRBV4-1; D call uncertain. Germline V gene data show CDR1 as MGHRA and CDR2 as YSYEKL. The CDR3 runs to 14 residues. Trimming shortened V by 3 bases and J by 4 bases, and 12 bases separated the two germline ends. Here the CDR3 reads CASSQPIGVYGYTF. Here the CDR3 DNA reads TGCGCCAGCAGCCAGCCTATAGGCGTCTATGGCTACACCTTC.

V gene TRBV10-3 combines with J gene TRBJ1-1; possible D gene TRBD1, 5 bases. This CDR3 contains 14 residues. Germline CDR1 and CDR2: ENHRY and SYGVKD. The V gene lost 0 bases and the J gene lost 1 base, with 6 bases spanning the gap. Here the CDR3 DNA reads TGTGCCATCAGTGAGTCTGGACAGAACACTGAAGCTTTCTTT. This gives the protein CAISESGQNTEAFF.

The chain couples TRBV4-1 to TRBJ2-3; 8 bases agree with TRBD1. There are 15 residues in the CDR3. V lost 7 bases to trimming and J lost 3 bases; unmatched junction nucleotides: 9. Germline V gene lookup returns CDR1 MGHRA and CDR2 YSYEKL. The CDR3 reads CASTKFGQGTDTQYF. As DNA, the CDR3 is TGCGCCAGCACTAAGTTTGGACAGGGAACAGATACGCAGTATTTT.

The V gene is TRBV19, the J gene TRBJ1-1, with 9 bases matching TRBD1. From germline, CDR1 is LNHDA and CDR2 SQIVND (reference sequence). The CDR3 spans 17 residues. Trimming at V came to 3 bases and at J to 1 base, leaving 9 bases not matched to a gene. CDR3 in amino acids: CASSIISTDRGNTEAFF. CDR3 DNA: TGTGCCAGTAGTATTATTTCTACGGACAGGGGGAACACTGAAGCTTTCTTT.

This chain joins TRBV10-3 and TRBJ1-5; possibly TRBD1 for D (5 bases). The CDR3 has 15 amino acids. The V gene lost 4 bases and the J gene lost 4 bases, with 14 bases spanning the gap. CDR1 is ENHRY, CDR2 SYGVKD, per germline. This chain's CDR3 is CAISVSGGSNQPQHF. CDR3 in DNA: TGTGCCATCAGTGTGTCGGGGGGATCAAATCAGCCCCAGCATTTT.

The V and J genes are TRBV7-9 and TRBJ2-3; D unclear. CDR3 length: 14 amino acids. V was cut by 0 bases and J by 0 bases, with 4 bases left in between. Germline V gene lookup returns CDR1 SEHNR and CDR2 FQNEAQ (reference sequence). DNA of the CDR3: TGTGCCAGCAGCTTAGCGGGGAGCACAGATACGCAGTATTTT. Protein sequence: CASSLAGSTDTQYF.

The rearrangement uses TRBV6-6 and TRBJ1-6; D possibly corresponds to TRBD1 (6 bases). This CDR3 contains 15 residues. The V end was cut by 7 bases, the J end by 5 bases, with 15 bases between. Germline-derived CDR1 and CDR2 are MNHNY and SVGAGI (reference sequence). The CDR3 DNA sequence: TGTGCCAGCACTACTAACCCAGGGGATAATTCACCCCTCCACTTT. Its translation: CASTTNPGDNSPLHF.

This clone was found once. V is TRBV9 and J is TRBJ2-1; possible D gene TRBD2, 6 bases. V was clipped by 2 bases and J by 6 bases, with 15 bases between them. This CDR3 has 15 amino acids. CDR1 and CDR2 from the germline V gene are SGDLS and YYNGEE. Here the CDR3 reads CASSVPGLLGNEQFF. CDR3 coding DNA: TGTGCCAGCAGCGTCCCGGGACTCCTAGGCAATGAGCAGTTCTTC.

The chain combines TRBV7-3 with TRBJ2-1, with unresolved D. CDR3 length: 16 amino acids. Trimming cost V 4 bases and J 0 bases, with 13 bases left between them. Germline values: CDR1 SGHTA, CDR2 FQGTGA. The CDR3 region has the DNA TGTGCCAGCAGCTCCCCAGCGCCCGACTCCTACAATGAGCAGTTCTTC. It encodes CASSSPAPDSYNEQFF.

V gene TRBV4-1 combines with J gene TRBJ2-5; D could derive from TRBD1 or TRBD2 (6 bases each). CDR3 length: 16 amino acids. V lost 5 bases and J lost 5, with 21 bases in between. Germline V gene sequence: CDR1 MGHRA, CDR2 YSYEKL. The CDR3 loop is CASSVWGDTRGETQYF. CDR3 coding DNA: TGCGCCAGCAGCGTATGGGGGGACACCCGAGGGGAGACCCAGTACTTC.

The rearrangement joins TRBV11-2 to TRBJ2-7; TRBD1 matches 10 bases. The germline CDR1 and CDR2 sequences are SGHAT and FQNNGV. The CDR3 runs 18 residues. V was clipped by 5 bases and J by 0 bases; unmatched bases: 13. This CDR3 reads CASSPPGQGTLSSYEQYF. The CDR3 region has the DNA TGTGCCAGCAGCCCCCCGGGACAGGGGACCTTGAGCTCCTACGAGCAGTACTTC.

The J gene is TRBJ2-1, the V gene TRBV28; 12 bases fit TRBD2. This CDR3 has 18 amino acids. V trimming: 4 bases; J trimming: 8 bases; junction bases outside the gene matches: 15. Germline assignment: CDR1 MDHEN and CDR2 SYDVKM. The CDR3 DNA sequence: TGTGCCAGCAGTTCCCTCCGACTAGCGGGAGTGGGTTCAGATGAGCAGTTCTTC. Its translation is CASSSLRLAGVGSDEQFF.

The gene calls are TRBV5-5 and TRBJ1-6; no firm D call. The V end was cut by 6 bases, the J end by 10 bases, with 17 bases between. The V gene's germline CDR1 is SGHKS and CDR2 YYEKEE (reference sequence). The CDR3 length is 14 residues. This chain's CDR3 is CASTEVQGASPLHF. The CDR3 DNA reads TGTGCCAGCACGGAAGTCCAAGGCGCGTCACCCCTCCACTTT. The full variable domain, its missing parts supplied by reference TRBV5-5 and TRBJ1-6, is DAGVTQSPTHLIKTRGQQVTLRCSPISGHKSVSWYQQVLGQGPQFIFQYYEKEERGRGNFPDRFSARQFPNYSSELNVNALLLGDSALYLCASTEVQGASPLHFGNGTRLTVT.

J is TRBJ2-5 and V is TRBV11-3; 11 bases line up with TRBD1. Germline V gene data show CDR1 as SGHNT and CDR2 as YENEEA. V trimming: 1 base; J trimming: 3 bases; junction bases outside the gene matches: 4. This CDR3 region has 16 residues. Here the CDR3 DNA reads TGTGCCAGCAGCTTAGGGACAGGGGGCAGGGAAGAGACCCAGTACTTC. Protein sequence: CASSLGTGGREETQYF.

J is TRBJ2-7 and V is TRBV9; 7 nucleotides agree with TRBD1. Germline V gene data show CDR1 as SGDLS and CDR2 as YYNGEE. With 4 bases clipped from V and 6 bases from J, the junction kept 10 bases outside the gene matches. This CDR3 has 14 residues. CDR3: CASSPRQQGTEQYF. CDR3 in DNA: TGTGCCAGCAGCCCCCGACAACAGGGGACCGAGCAGTACTTC.

The gene calls are TRBV11-2 and TRBJ2-3, with 7 bases that match TRBD2. The CDR3 has 14 residues. V lost 5 bases and J lost 4; bases outside the gene matches: 6. CDR1 and CDR2 from the germline V gene are SGHAT and FQNNGV. The CDR3 region is CASSPRLAPDTQYF. CDR3 DNA sequence: TGTGCCAGCAGCCCCCGACTAGCCCCAGATACGCAGTATTTT.